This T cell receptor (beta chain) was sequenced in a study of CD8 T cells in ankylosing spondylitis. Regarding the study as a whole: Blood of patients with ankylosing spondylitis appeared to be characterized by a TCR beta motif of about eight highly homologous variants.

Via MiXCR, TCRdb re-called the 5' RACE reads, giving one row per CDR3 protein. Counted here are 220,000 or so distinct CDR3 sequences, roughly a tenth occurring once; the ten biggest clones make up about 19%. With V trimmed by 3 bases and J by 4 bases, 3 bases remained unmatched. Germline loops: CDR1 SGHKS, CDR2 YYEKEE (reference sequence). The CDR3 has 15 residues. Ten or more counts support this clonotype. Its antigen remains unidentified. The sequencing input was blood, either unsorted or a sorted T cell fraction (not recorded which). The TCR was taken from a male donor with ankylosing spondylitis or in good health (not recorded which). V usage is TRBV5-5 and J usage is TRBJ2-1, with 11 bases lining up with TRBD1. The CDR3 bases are TGTGCCAGCAGCTCGGGACAGGGGGGTTACAATGAGCAGTTCTTC. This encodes CASSSGQGGYNEQFF.